The next 25 T cell receptor beta chains were all read from a single sample in a study of blood T cell repertoires in COVID-19 (TCRdb year 2020). The library was produced with the immunoSEQ multiplex PCR assay. Imported from immuneACCESS, the table was reduced by TCRdb to in-frame sequences with V and J called. These copies leave out some clones; in studies compared against another copy, an unresolved V gene accounts for under half, and the cause of the remainder is not known. The sample yields approximately 92,000 clones; approximately 80% were counted once. Almost 3.5% of the sample is in the top ten clones. The sample comprised peripheral blood. The receptors were sampled from a middle-aged man with acute or convalescent COVID-19.

The chain recombines TRBV18 with TRBJ1-2; TRBD1 aligns across 8 bases. Per germline, CDR1 KGHSH and CDR2 LQKENI. The J segment lost 4 bases and the V segment lost 5 bases, leaving 6 bases of the junction unmatched. This CDR3 is built from 14 residues. The CDR3 here is CASSKDRARYGYTF. Written as DNA, the CDR3 is TGTGCCAGCTCAAAGGACAGGGCACGCTATGGCTACACCTTC. The variable domain in full, with the rest retrieved from reference TRBV18 and TRBJ1-2, is NAGVMQNPRHLVRRRGQEARLRCSPMKGHSHVYWYRQLPEEGLKFMVYLQKENIIDESGMPKERFSAEFPKEGPSILRIQQVVRGDSAAYFCASSKDRARYGYTFGSGTRLTVV.

The rearrangement joins TRBV4-1 to TRBJ2-3; possibly TRBD2 for D (5 bases). The length of the CDR3 is 15 residues. Germline CDR1 MGHRA, CDR2 YSYEKL. V was cut by 2 bases and J by 1 base, with 10 bases left in between. The CDR3 DNA is TGCGCCAGCAGCCAAATTGACGGGGGCACAGATACGCAGTATTTT. It codes for CASSQIDGGTDTQYF.

In DNA form, the CDR3 reads TGTGCCAGCACCCCAAGGAGGGGACAGAGCTCCTATAATTCACCCCTCCACTTT. Its translation: CASTPRRGQSSYNSPLHF. This sequence joins TRBV7-7 and TRBJ1-6, with 7 bases fitting TRBD1. V was pared by 7 bases and J by 0 bases, with 12 bases of the junction left unmatched. This CDR3 contains 18 residues. Germline lookup yields CDR1 SSHAT and CDR2 FNYEAQ (reference sequence).

The CDR3 protein is CASSSMSGTQETQYF. The CDR3 DNA reads TGTGCCAGCAGCTCCATGAGCGGAACCCAAGAGACCCAGTACTTC. This chain uses TRBV11-2 with TRBJ2-5; weak D call: TRBD2 (5 bases). The CDR3 spans 15 residues. CDR1 is SGHAT and CDR2 is FQNNGV in the germline V gene. V dropped 4 bases and J dropped 1 base, with 13 bases sitting between them. The full variable domain, completed using reference TRBV11-2 and TRBJ2-5, is EAGVAQSPRYKIIEKRQSVAFWCNPISGHATLYWYQQILGQGPKLLIQFQNNGVVDDSQLPKDRFSAERLKGVDSTLKIQPAKLEDSAVYLCASSSMSGTQETQYFGPGTRLLVL.

This rearrangement joins TRBV19 to TRBJ1-1; possible D gene TRBD1, 5 bases. V gave up 5 bases and J gave up 8 bases, with 24 bases separating them. This CDR3 region has 16 residues. The germline gives CDR1 LNHDA, CDR2 SQIVND (reference sequence). For the CDR3, the DNA is TGTGCCAGTAGTGGTCTCACCGCGACAGCGCAAAGGGAAGCTTTCTTT. It yields the protein CASSGLTATAQREAFF.

The chain couples TRBV7-2 to TRBJ2-7; 9 bases match TRBD2. The CDR3 spans 18 residues. Germline loops: CDR1 SGHTA, CDR2 FQGNSA. V was clipped by 2 bases and J by 0 bases; unmatched bases: 11. CDR3 DNA sequence: TGTGCCAGCAGCTTATCTCCCGGGACTAGCCGGAGCTCCTACGAGCAGTACTTC. Translated, it gives CASSLSPGTSRSSYEQYF.

The DNA for the CDR3 is TGTGCCAGCATGGGACAGGAATATGGCTACACCTTC. Translated, it gives CASMGQEYGYTF. V gene TRBV27 combines with J gene TRBJ1-2, with 8 bases identical to TRBD1. The CDR3 contains 12 residues. J gave up 5 bases and V 7 bases, and 3 bases lay outside the gene matches. Germline V CDR1 and CDR2: MNHEY, SMNVEV (reference sequence).

The chain links TRBV20-1 to TRBJ1-1; D unclear. Looked up from germline, CDR1 is DFQATT and CDR2 is SNEGSKA (reference sequence). Trimming pared 6 bases from V and 2 bases from J, leaving 7 bases between. The CDR3 has 11 amino acids. The DNA of the CDR3 is TGCAGTGCCCCCACAAACACTGAAGCTTTCTTT. Translating it yields CSAPTNTEAFF.

The rearrangement joins TRBV25-1 to TRBJ1-1; D might be TRBD1 (6 bases). This CDR3 is built from 15 residues. Germline lookup yields CDR1 MGHDK and CDR2 SYGVNS. Trimming cost V 2 bases and J 3 bases, with 13 bases left between them. CDR3 sequence: CASSEGKQGYTEAFF. The DNA for the CDR3 is TGTGCCAGCAGTGAAGGAAAGCAGGGGTACACTGAAGCTTTCTTT.

The chain combines TRBV5-1 with TRBJ2-3, with TRBD1 identical over 10 bases. Germline V CDR1 and CDR2: SGHRS, YFSETQ. The CDR3 spans 15 residues. Unmatched junction bases numbered 6, after V lost 4 bases and J lost 4 bases. DNA of the CDR3: TGCGCCAGCAGCCCAAGACAGGGGGCACCAGATACGCAGTATTTT. Translation gives CASSPRQGAPDTQYF.

This chain uses TRBV7-2 with TRBJ1-2; no definite D call. From germline, CDR1 is SGHTA and CDR2 FQGNSA. V was pared by 1 base and J by 8 bases, with 11 bases between. This CDR3 spans 13 amino acids. DNA of the CDR3: TGTGCCAGCAGCTTAGAGGGAGGAGGGGGCTACACCTTC. Translated, it gives CASSLEGGGGYTF. The whole variable domain, remainder taken from reference TRBV7-2 and TRBJ1-2, is GAGVSQSPSNKVTEKGKDVELRCDPISGHTALYWYRQSLGQGLEFLIYFQGNSAPDKSGLPSDRFSAERTGGSVSTLTIQRTQQEDSAVYLCASSLEGGGGYTFGSGTRLTVV.

This chain links TRBV7-9 with TRBJ2-7; D is uncertain. The CDR3 runs 16 residues. Trimming removed 0 bases from V and 3 bases from J, with 15 bases in between. Germline values: CDR1 SEHNR, CDR2 FQNEAQ (reference sequence). CDR3 nucleotides: TGTGCCAGCAGCTTAGCGTATGGCGGAGACCTCTACGAGCAGTACTTC. Its protein product is CASSLAYGGDLYEQYF.

The rearrangement links TRBV18 to TRBJ1-1; D uncertain. The V end lost 2 bases, the J end lost 1 base, and 5 bases lay between the germline ends. The length of the CDR3 is 13 residues. Germline CDR1 and CDR2: KGHSH and LQKENI. Written as DNA, the CDR3 is TGTGCCAGCTCACCAGAGGCGAACACTGAAGCTTTCTTT. It specifies CASSPEANTEAFF.

The table lists this clone with a count of one. This chain uses TRBV20-1 with TRBJ2-7; D not certain. Germline loops: CDR1 DFQATT, CDR2 SNEGSKA (reference sequence). V was shortened by 6 bases and J by 3 bases, with 6 bases between the two germline ends. The CDR3 sequence is 10 residues long. The CDR3 here is CSADNYEQYF. The CDR3, as DNA: TGCAGTGCCGACAACTACGAGCAGTACTTC.

DNA for the CDR3: TGTGCCAGCAGTTTCTATAGCGGGACCACAGATACGCAGTATTTT. Translated, it gives CASSFYSGTTDTQYF. The chain joins TRBV7-2 to TRBJ2-3, with 8 nucleotides matching TRBD2. CDR3 length: 15 residues. V lost 6 bases and J lost 2; bases outside the gene matches: 7. Germline values: CDR1 SGHTA, CDR2 FQGNSA.

The V call is TRBV29-1, the J call TRBJ2-2; D is ambiguous. CDR1 is SQVTM, CDR2 ANQGSEA, per germline. This CDR3 comprises 13 residues. The V end was cut by 4 bases, the J end by 1 base, with 7 bases between. The CDR3 nucleotides read TGCAGCGTTGGAATACAGAACACCGGGGAGCTGTTTTTT. As protein: CSVGIQNTGELFF.

The chain has TRBV6-2 or TRBV6-3 and TRBJ2-7, with D perhaps matching TRBD2 (6 bases). V lost 5 bases and J 4 bases, leaving 15 bases between the germline ends. Germline V gives CDR1 MNHEY, CDR2 SVGEGT. This CDR3 spans 14 amino acids. The CDR3 spells CASSRDSNLYEQYF. CDR3 nucleotides: TGTGCCAGCAGTAGGGACTCCAATCTTTACGAGCAGTACTTC.

The V and J genes are TRBV7-2 and TRBJ1-1; D is uncertain. The CDR3 is made up of 14 amino acids. Germline V gives CDR1 SGHTA, CDR2 FQGNSA. V was shortened by 2 bases and J by 1 base, with 8 bases between the two germline ends. The CDR3 protein is CASSLSTANTEAFF. The CDR3 coding sequence is TGTGCCAGCAGCTTAAGCACAGCGAACACTGAAGCTTTCTTT.

The chain is built from TRBV29-1 and TRBJ2-5; 8 bases align to TRBD1. This CDR3 is 14 amino acids long. V was clipped by 6 bases and J by 5 bases; unmatched bases: 11. Germline CDR1 is SQVTM and CDR2 is ANQGSEA. CDR3 sequence: CSVELRGLGETQYF. For the CDR3, the DNA is TGCAGCGTGGAACTCAGGGGGCTCGGGGAGACCCAGTACTTC.

The gene calls are TRBV10-3 and TRBJ1-2, with 8 positions matching TRBD1. The germline gives CDR1 ENHRY, CDR2 SYGVKD. There are 15 residues in the CDR3. V lost 11 bases to trimming and J lost 7 bases; unmatched junction nucleotides: 18. The CDR3 nucleotides read TGTGCCCTGAAGGACAGGGTCGATCCATTATCTGGCTACACCTTC. Translated, it gives CALKDRVDPLSGYTF.

The rearrangement uses TRBV27 and TRBJ2-7; 10 nucleotides agree with TRBD1. The CDR3 sequence is 15 residues long. The V gene's germline CDR1 is MNHEY and CDR2 SMNVEV (reference sequence). V shed 0 bases, J shed 5 bases, and the junction held 4 bases outside the gene matches. The CDR3 spells CASSLSRDRGHEQYF. The CDR3 DNA sequence: TGTGCCAGCAGTTTATCACGGGACAGGGGCCACGAGCAGTACTTC.

The J gene is TRBJ2-7, the V gene TRBV2; tentative D call: TRBD2 (6 bases). The CDR3 has 14 amino acids. V was clipped by 5 bases and J by 2 bases, with 13 bases between them. Looked up from germline, CDR1 is SNHLY and CDR2 is FYNNEI. CDR3 nucleotides: TGTGCCAGCAGTAGCGGGTCGAGGGCCTACGAGCAGTACTTC. Translation: CASSSGSRAYEQYF.

The J gene is TRBJ2-1, the V gene TRBV19; D may be TRBD2 (5 bases). Trimming took off 7 bases at V and 3 bases at J, with 16 bases between the two ends. This CDR3 contains 15 residues. The germline CDR1 and CDR2 sequences are LNHDA and SQIVND (reference sequence). CDR3: CASKRELVRYNEQFF. CDR3 sequence (DNA): TGTGCCAGTAAAAGGGAGTTAGTGCGCTACAATGAGCAGTTCTTC.

The CDR3 loop reads CASMDSVYEQYF. CDR3 nucleotides: TGTGCCAGCATGGACAGCGTCTACGAGCAGTACTTC. The chain uses TRBV6-5 and TRBJ2-7, with D possibly being TRBD1 (6 bases). The germline V and J ends were trimmed by 7 bases and 3 bases, with 10 bases remaining between them. Looked up from germline, CDR1 is MNHEY and CDR2 is SVGAGI. The CDR3 runs to 12 residues.

The CDR3 reads CAWSITPEAFF. The CDR3 DNA is TGTGCCTGGAGTATTACACCCGAAGCTTTCTTT. The J gene is TRBJ1-1, the V gene TRBV30; D is uncertain. Germline V lookup: CDR1 GTSNPN, CDR2 SVGIG (reference sequence). Between the trimmed V and J ends, which lost 2 bases and 8 bases, there was a span of 9 bases. The CDR3 extends over 11 amino acids.